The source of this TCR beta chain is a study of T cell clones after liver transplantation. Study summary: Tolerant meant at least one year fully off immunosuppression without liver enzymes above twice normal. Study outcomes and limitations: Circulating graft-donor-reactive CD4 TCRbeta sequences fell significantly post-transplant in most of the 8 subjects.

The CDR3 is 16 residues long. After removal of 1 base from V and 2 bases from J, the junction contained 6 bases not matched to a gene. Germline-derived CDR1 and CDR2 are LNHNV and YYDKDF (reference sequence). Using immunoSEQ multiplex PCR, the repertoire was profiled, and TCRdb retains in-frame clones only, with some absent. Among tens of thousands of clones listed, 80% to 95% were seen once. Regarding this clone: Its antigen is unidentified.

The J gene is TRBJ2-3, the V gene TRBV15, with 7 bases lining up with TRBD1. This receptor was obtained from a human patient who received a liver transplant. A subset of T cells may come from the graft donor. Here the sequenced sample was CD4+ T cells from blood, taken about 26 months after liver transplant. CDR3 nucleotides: TGTGCCACCAGCAGAGGCCTGCAGGGGGTCACAGATACGCAGTATTTT. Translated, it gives CATSRGLQGVTDTQYF.